Listed below are T cell receptor beta chains from one sample, sequenced in a study of shared clonotypes between healthy human individuals. The assay was immunoSEQ multiplex PCR, and TCRdb's table has in-frame clones only and misses some. The sample has around 1.4 million clones, 98% seen once. The sample consisted of naive CD4+ T cells sorted from blood. The source of these receptors is a man younger than 45 in good health. The CDR3 runs from the conserved cysteine through the conserved F or W. D genes are given only for firm matches. Clone sizes are given selectively: once, few, many, or a class where the clone is expanded.

. TRBJ2-1 TRBV19 once CASSIGPQGEQFF TGTGCCAGTAGTATAGGTCCCCAGGGCGAGCAGTTCTTC
TRBD2 TRBJ2-1 TRBV5-6 . CASSWTSGNHNEQFF TGTGCCAGCAGCTGGACTAGCGGGAACCACAATGAGCAGTTCTTC
. TRBJ1-5 TRBV5-4 . CASSLGTVNQPQHF TGTGCCAGCAGCTTGGGGACGGTCAATCAGCCCCAGCATTTT
. TRBJ2-7 TRBV30 . CAWTHGVEQYF TGTGCCTGGACCCACGGGGTCGAGCAGTACTTC
. TRBJ2-3 TRBV18 once CASSPPSSDTQYF TGTGCCAGCTCACCACCTTCGTCCGATACGCAGTATTTT
. TRBJ2-4 TRBV29-1 . CSAGSVAETRSKNIQYF TGCAGCGCCGGGAGCGTGGCCGAAACTCGGTCCAAAAACATTCAGTACTTC
. TRBJ2-7 TRBV7-2 few CASSLPQSYEQYF TGTGCCAGCAGCTTACCCCAATCCTACGAGCAGTACTTC
. TRBJ1-5 TRBV7-2 . CASSLERGGGQPQHF TGTGCCAGCAGCTTAGAGAGGGGGGGCGGGCAGCCCCAGCATTTT
. TRBJ2-7 TRBV4-1 . CASSQGRLTYEQYF TGCGCCAGCAGCCAAGGGCGCCTGACCTACGAGCAGTACTTC
TRBD2 TRBJ2-5 TRBV9 . CASSVALAGGGQETQYF TGTGCCAGCAGCGTAGCACTAGCGGGAGGGGGCCAAGAGACCCAGTACTTC
TRBD1 TRBJ2-3 TRBV6-4 . CASSEGQGADTQYF TGTGCCAGCAGTGAGGGACAGGGGGCAGATACGCAGTATTTT
. TRBJ2-1 TRBV4-1 . CASSSRALSYNEQFF TGCGCCAGCAGTTCCCGGGCTTTGTCCTACAATGAGCAGTTCTTC
TRBD2 TRBJ2-1 TRBV11-2 . CASSLLRGGLAGAWNEQFF TGTGCCAGCAGCTTACTGCGGGGGGGGCTAGCGGGAGCATGGAATGAGCAGTTCTTC
. TRBJ1-1 TRBV13 once CASSLYTGGAFF TGTGCCAGCAGCTTATATACAGGCGGGGCTTTCTTT
TRBD1 TRBJ2-1 TRBV6-5 . CASNCEQGAKLEQFF TGTGCCAGCAACTGTGAACAGGGGGCGAAGCTTGAGCAGTTCTTC
. TRBJ2-3 TRBV10-2 . CASSLLASAQYF TGCGCCAGCAGTCTTTTAGCGAGCGCGCAGTATTTT
. TRBJ2-5 TRBV4-1 . CASSHSLGETQYF TGCGCCAGCAGCCATTCACTGGGGGAGACCCAGTACTTC
. TRBJ2-5 TRBV5-1 . CASSFRGRGMPQETQYF TGCGCCAGCAGCTTTAGGGGGAGAGGGATGCCACAAGAGACCCAGTACTTC
. TRBJ1-1 TRBV14 . CASSPTLNTEAFF TGTGCCAGCAGTCCTACTCTGAACACTGAAGCTTTCTTT
. TRBJ2-5 TRBV7-2 . CASSLVGGAFQETQYF TGTGCCAGCAGCTTAGTTGGGGGGGCGTTCCAAGAGACCCAGTACTTC
. TRBJ2-6 TRBV7-8 . CASSLAQKGEWSGANVLTF TGTGCCAGCAGCTTAGCGCAAAAAGGGGAATGGTCTGGGGCCAACGTCCTGACTTTC
. TRBJ2-7 TRBV14 . CASSQDYFYYEQYF TGTGCCAGCAGCCAAGATTATTTCTACTACGAGCAGTACTTC
. TRBJ2-1 TRBV10-2 . CASSGKQETIYNEQFF TGCGCCAGCAGTGGTAAACAGGAGACGATCTACAATGAGCAGTTCTTC
TRBD2 TRBJ2-7 TRBV4-1 . CASSPGFQSGRIHEQYF TGCGCCAGCAGCCCTGGATTTCAGAGCGGGAGAATCCACGAGCAGTACTTC
. TRBJ1-5 TRBV28 . CASRGAGDSNQPQHF TGTGCCAGCAGGGGAGCCGGGGACAGCAATCAGCCCCAGCATTTT
. TRBJ1-5 TRBV5-4 . CASSLAQNQPQHF TGTGCCAGCAGCTTGGCCCAAAATCAGCCCCAGCATTTT
TRBD2 TRBJ2-3 TRBV28 . CASSFPPSGRTDTQYF TGTGCCAGCAGTTTTCCGCCTAGCGGCCGCACAGATACGCAGTATTTT
TRBD2 TRBJ2-5 TRBV10-2 . CASRGLAGFETQYF TGCGCCAGCAGGGGACTAGCGGGTTTCGAGACCCAGTACTTC
. TRBJ1-2 TRBV7-9 . CASSLPGLKDGYTF TGTGCCAGCAGCCTTCCAGGACTGAAAGATGGCTACACCTTC
. TRBJ2-1 TRBV19 . CASSIRGPAGTYNEQFF TGTGCCAGTAGTATCAGGGGACCAGCGGGAACCTACAATGAGCAGTTCTTC
TRBD1 TRBJ2-7 TRBV29-1 . CSVEFQGAYEQYF TGCAGCGTTGAATTTCAGGGGGCCTACGAGCAGTACTTC
. TRBJ1-4 TRBV7-9 . CASSPRWGEKLFF TGTGCCAGCAGCCCGCGGTGGGGGGAAAAACTGTTTTTT
. TRBJ2-1 TRBV12-5 . CASGRDGRSSYNEQFF TGTGCTAGTGGCCGCGACGGACGCAGCTCCTACAATGAGCAGTTCTTC
TRBD2 TRBJ2-7 TRBV4-1 . CASSQEGAGRNEQYF TGCGCCAGCAGCCAAGAAGGAGCGGGAAGGAACGAGCAGTACTTC
. TRBJ2-7 TRBV5-6 . CASSLRGTSYEQYF TGTGCCAGCAGCTTACGGGGCACCTCCTACGAGCAGTACTTC
TRBD1 TRBJ2-1 TRBV2 . CASSYTGTGLNLEQFF TGTGCCAGCAGCTACACCGGGACAGGGCTAAATCTTGAGCAGTTCTTC
TRBD2 TRBJ2-3 TRBV5-1 . CASSPPLAGGPDTQYF TGCGCCAGCAGCCCTCCACTAGCGGGAGGTCCGGATACGCAGTATTTT
. TRBJ2-1 TRBV14 . CASSHPGTANEQFF TGTGCCAGCAGCCACCCAGGGACGGCAAATGAGCAGTTCTTC
TRBD2 TRBJ2-5 TRBV2 once CASSGLAVGETQYF TGTGCCAGCTCGGGACTAGCGGTAGGAGAGACCCAGTACTTC
TRBD2 TRBJ2-1 TRBV7-8 . CASSSSGRTYNEQFF TGTGCCAGCAGCAGTAGCGGGAGAACCTACAATGAGCAGTTCTTC
TRBD2 TRBJ2-7 TRBV27 . CASSSTGLQFYEQYF TGTGCCAGCAGTTCCACGGGACTACAGTTCTACGAGCAGTACTTC
TRBD2 TRBJ2-7 TRBV7-2 . CASSLRDHPSGGYEQYF TGTGCCAGCAGCTTACGGGACCACCCTTCGGGGGGCTACGAGCAGTACTTC
TRBD2 TRBJ2-2 TRBV7-9 . CASSPQPLAGAAGELFF TGTGCCAGCAGCCCTCAACCACTAGCGGGGGCGGCTGGGGAGCTGTTTTTT
. TRBJ1-4 TRBV2 . CASSEASAANEKLFF TGTGCCAGCAGTGAAGCATCGGCAGCTAATGAAAAACTGTTTTTT
. TRBJ2-5 TRBV9 . CASSGGNQETQYF TGTGCCAGCAGCGGCGGAAACCAAGAGACCCAGTACTTC
TRBD2 TRBJ2-7 TRBV29-1 . CSVVGGRAYEQYF TGCAGCGTTGTAGGAGGGAGGGCTTACGAGCAGTACTTC
. TRBJ2-5 TRBV29-1 . CSVVGRGRETQYF TGCAGCGTTGTCGGCCGGGGTCGGGAGACCCAGTACTTC
TRBD1 TRBJ1-5 TRBV6-1 . CASETGGGQPQHF TGTGCCAGCGAGACAGGGGGTGGTCAGCCCCAGCATTTT
TRBD2 TRBJ2-7 TRBV7-2 . CASSLGGSIDEQYF TGTGCCAGCAGCTTGGGCGGGAGTATCGACGAGCAGTACTTC
. TRBJ1-5 TRBV7-4 . CASSLGQNHSNQPQHF TGTGCCAGCAGCTTAGGACAGAACCATAGCAATCAGCCCCAGCATTTT